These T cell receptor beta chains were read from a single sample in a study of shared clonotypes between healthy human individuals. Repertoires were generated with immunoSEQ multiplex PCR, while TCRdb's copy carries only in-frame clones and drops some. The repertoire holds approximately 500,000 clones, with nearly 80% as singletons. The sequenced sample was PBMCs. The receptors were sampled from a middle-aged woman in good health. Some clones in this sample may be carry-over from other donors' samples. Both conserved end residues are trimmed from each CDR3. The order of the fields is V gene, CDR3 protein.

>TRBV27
ASSKRPQETQY
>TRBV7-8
ASSAHPDLASGGWETQY
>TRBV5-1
ASTPSAGGPYEQY
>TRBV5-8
ASSFSRTHNEQF
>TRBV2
ASSVGTANYGYT
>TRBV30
AWSGQANNSPLH
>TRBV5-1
ASSLDYPTINEQF
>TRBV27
ASSSGDTSSYEQY
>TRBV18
ASSPLAGEPDTQY
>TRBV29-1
SVGAEGRSYT
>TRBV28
ASRSYGYT
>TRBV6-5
ASSYIGESRPGELF
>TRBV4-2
ASSPWTGPYEQY
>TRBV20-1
SALWADEQF
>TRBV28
ASSLTGYEQY
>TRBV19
ASRSPGHPSTDTQY
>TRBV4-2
ASSQDPTGGGGNTIY
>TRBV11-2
ASSLDLGGAEEQY
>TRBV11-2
ASSRVGREASYEQY
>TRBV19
ASTGEGLYTQY
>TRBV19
ASSIHGDSGANVLT
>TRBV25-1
ASSEYGGNTIY
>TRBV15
ATSRGSRVEQF
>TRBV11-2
ASSQTGTGLSPLH
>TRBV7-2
ASSPTGTSGSSTYEQY
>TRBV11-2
ASSFTGSSVDEQF
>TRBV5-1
ASSFKDSNQPQH
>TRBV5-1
ASSLVSGGNYEQY
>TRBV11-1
ASSLILASNEQF
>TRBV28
ASSFRRGLFYEQY
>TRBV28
ASSFHTLTPDKH
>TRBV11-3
ASSDTGGRWGEQF
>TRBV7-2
ASSLANEQF
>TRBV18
ASSPAGGDTEAF
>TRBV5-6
ASSPGASSYNEQF
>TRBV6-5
ASSLDTFSGNTIY
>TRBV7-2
ASSLGNLRGYGYT
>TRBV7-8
ASGGTSGPVSYNEQF
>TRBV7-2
ASSLAPDSSGQF
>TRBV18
ASSQSGFDNEQF
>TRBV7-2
ASSFPLATSYEQY